This T cell receptor beta chain was retrieved from a study of cytomegalovirus exposure and HLA in healthy donors. Although they were nominally healthy when sampled, donors likely had unrecorded immune exposures. Germline V gene data show CDR1 as MNHEY and CDR2 as SVGAGI. This CDR3 has 14 amino acids. Trimming left V 4 bases short and J 4 bases short, with 13 bases between. This clone was seen more than once but under ten times. Primers included in the PCR were 60 Vbeta and 13 Jbeta primers. TCRdb's table, derived via immunoSEQ multiplex PCR, lists solely in-frame clones and lacks some. The sample lists about 170,000 clones; 76% were seen once.

The genes are TRBV6-5 and TRBJ1-2, with a tentative D call TRBD1 (6 bases). This receptor was taken from a female donor in good health and CMV-seronegative. Sequencing input: PBMCs. CDR3 loop: CASSWYRERYGYTF. The CDR3 region has the DNA TGTGCCAGCAGTTGGTACAGGGAGCGCTATGGCTACACCTTC.